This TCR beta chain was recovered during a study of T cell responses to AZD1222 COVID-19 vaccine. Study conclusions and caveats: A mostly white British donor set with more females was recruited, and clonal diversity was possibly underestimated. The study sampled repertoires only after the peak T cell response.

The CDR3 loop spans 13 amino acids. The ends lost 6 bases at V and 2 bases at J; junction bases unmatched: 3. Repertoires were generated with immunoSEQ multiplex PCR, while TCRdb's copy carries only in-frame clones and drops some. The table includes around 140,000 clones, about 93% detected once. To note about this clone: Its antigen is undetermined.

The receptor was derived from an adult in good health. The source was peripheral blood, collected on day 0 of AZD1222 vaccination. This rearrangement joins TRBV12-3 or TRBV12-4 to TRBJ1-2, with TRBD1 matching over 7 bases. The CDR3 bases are TGTGCCAGCAGCCCAGGGGGAAACTATGGCTACACCTTC. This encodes CASSPGGNYGYTF.